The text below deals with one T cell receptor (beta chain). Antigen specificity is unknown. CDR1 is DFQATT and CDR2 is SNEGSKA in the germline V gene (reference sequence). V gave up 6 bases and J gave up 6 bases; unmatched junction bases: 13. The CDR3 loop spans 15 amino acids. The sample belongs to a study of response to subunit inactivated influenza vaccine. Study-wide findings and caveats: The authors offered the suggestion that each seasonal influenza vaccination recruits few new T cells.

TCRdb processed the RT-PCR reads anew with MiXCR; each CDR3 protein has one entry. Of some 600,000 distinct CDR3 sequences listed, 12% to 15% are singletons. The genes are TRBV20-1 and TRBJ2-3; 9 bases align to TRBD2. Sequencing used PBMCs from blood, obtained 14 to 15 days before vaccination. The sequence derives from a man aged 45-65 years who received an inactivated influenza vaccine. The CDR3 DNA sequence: TGCAGTGCATCAATAGCGGGGGCCCCATTCGATACGCAGTATTTT. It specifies CSASIAGAPFDTQYF.